The 8 T cell receptor beta chains below all came from one sample that was sequenced in a study of control samples from healthy donors and cancer patients. Generated by immunoSEQ multiplex PCR, the TCRdb table keeps only in-frame clones and is missing some. In the table there are 50,000 to 65,000 clones, about nine tenths of which are singletons. What was sequenced was PBMCs. These receptors all stem from a woman aged 45 to 65 with colorectal cancer.

The gene calls are TRBV19 and TRBJ1-1; 7 bases align to TRBD1. Germline CDR1 and CDR2: LNHDA and SQIVND (reference sequence). This CDR3 has 14 residues. The V segment lost 6 bases and the J segment 2 bases; nucleotides outside the gene matches: 6. CDR3 nucleotides: TGTGCCAGTAGACGGGACAGCGGAAACACTGAAGCTTTCTTT. Translating gives CASRRDSGNTEAFF.

The rearrangement joins TRBV6-6 to TRBJ2-7; TRBD2 matches 8 bases. V was pared by 2 bases and J by 0 bases, with 3 bases of the junction left unmatched. The germline V gene has CDR1 MNHNY and CDR2 SVGAGI (reference sequence). There are 15 residues in the CDR3. The CDR3 spells CASSYNGTSSYEQYF. CDR3 bases: TGTGCCAGCAGTTACAACGGGACTAGCTCCTACGAGCAGTACTTC.

The chain has TRBV2 and TRBJ1-1; TRBD1 aligns across 7 bases. CDR3 length: 14 amino acids. From germline, CDR1 is SNHLY and CDR2 FYNNEI. V gave up 6 bases and J gave up 4 bases; unmatched junction bases: 8. CDR3 protein: CASRPQGGATEAFF. As DNA, the CDR3 is TGTGCCAGCAGGCCCCAGGGGGGTGCCACTGAAGCTTTCTTT.

The chain employs TRBV2 and TRBJ2-2, with 7 bases that match TRBD2. Per the germline V gene, CDR1 is SNHLY and CDR2 is FYNNEI. The J segment lost 3 bases and the V segment lost 7 bases, leaving 11 bases of the junction unmatched. The CDR3 has 16 amino acids. Here the CDR3 DNA reads TGTGCCAGCAACGGGGTAGGGAGGGGTTACACCGGGGAGCTGTTTTTT. Translation gives CASNGVGRGYTGELFF. Full variable domain (outside the CDR3, taken from reference TRBV2 and TRBJ2-2): EPEVTQTPSHQVTQMGQEVILRCVPISNHLYFYWYRQILGQKVEFLVSFYNNEISEKSEIFDDQFSVERPDGSNFTLKIRSTKLEDSAMYFCASNGVGRGYTGELFFGEGSRLTVL.

This rearrangement joins TRBV3-1 (or the pseudogene TRBV3-2) to TRBJ2-7, with D uncertain. Germline V gene data show CDR1 as LGHDT and CDR2 as YNNKEL (reference sequence). The length of the CDR3 is 13 residues. With 3 bases removed from V and 2 bases from J, the gap between germline ends came to 8 bases. CDR3: CASSHGWTYEQYF. The CDR3 nucleotides read TGTGCCAGCAGCCACGGTTGGACCTACGAGCAGTACTTC.

V is TRBV4-2 and J is TRBJ2-1, with 9 bases that match TRBD2. CDR3 size: 17 residues. CDR1 is LGHNA, CDR2 YNFKEQ, per germline. Losses at the gene ends were 4 bases for V and 8 bases for J; bases not matched to a gene: 15. The CDR3 region is CASSRNSGRRGPDEQFF. CDR3 sequence (DNA): TGTGCCAGCAGCCGGAATAGCGGGAGAAGAGGACCCGATGAGCAGTTCTTC.

The chain joins TRBV14 to TRBJ2-2; 14 bases align to TRBD2. Trimming took 1 base from V and 1 from J; bases not matched to a gene: 8. The CDR3 covers 20 residues. Germline V gene data show CDR1 as SGHDN and CDR2 as FVKESK. This CDR3 is CASSQGGLAGVLRNTGELFF. The DNA for the CDR3 is TGTGCCAGCAGCCAAGGGGGACTAGCGGGAGTTCTGCGGAACACCGGGGAGCTGTTTTTT.

The chain is built from TRBV13 and TRBJ1-1; 9 bases match TRBD1. Germline CDR1 reads PRHDT; CDR2 reads FYEKMQ (reference sequence). Trimming at V came to 5 bases and at J to 4 bases, leaving 20 bases not matched to a gene. The CDR3 has 19 residues. CDR3 DNA: TGTGCCAGCAGCACTAAGGGCGTGACAGGGGGTACCTGGAGCACTGAAGCTTTCTTT. It yields the protein CASSTKGVTGGTWSTEAFF. The complete variable domain, with remaining parts taken from reference TRBV13 and TRBJ1-1, reads AAGVIQSPRHLIKEKRETATLKCYPIPRHDTVYWYQQGPGQDPQFLISFYEKMQSDKGSIPDRFSAQQFSDYHSELNMSSLELGDSALYFCASSTKGVTGGTWSTEAFFGQGTRLTVV.